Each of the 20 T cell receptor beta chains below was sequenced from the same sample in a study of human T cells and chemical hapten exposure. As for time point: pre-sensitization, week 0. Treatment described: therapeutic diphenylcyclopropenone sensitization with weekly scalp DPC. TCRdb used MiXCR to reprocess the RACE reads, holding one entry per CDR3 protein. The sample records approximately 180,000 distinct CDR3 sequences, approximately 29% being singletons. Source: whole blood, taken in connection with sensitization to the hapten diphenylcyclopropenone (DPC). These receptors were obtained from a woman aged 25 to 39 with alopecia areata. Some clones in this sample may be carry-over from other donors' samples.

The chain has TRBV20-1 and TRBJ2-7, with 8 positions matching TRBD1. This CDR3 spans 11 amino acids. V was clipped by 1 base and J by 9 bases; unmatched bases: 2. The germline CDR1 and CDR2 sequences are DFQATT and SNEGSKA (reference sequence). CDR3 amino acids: CSARGGTGQYF. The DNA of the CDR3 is TGCAGTGCTAGAGGCGGGACAGGGCAGTACTTC.

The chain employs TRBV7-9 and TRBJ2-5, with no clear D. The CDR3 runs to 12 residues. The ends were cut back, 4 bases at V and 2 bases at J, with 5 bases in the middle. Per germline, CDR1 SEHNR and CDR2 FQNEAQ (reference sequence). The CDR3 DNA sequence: TGTGCCAGCAGCTCAGAGCAAGAGACCCAGTACTTC. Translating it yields CASSSEQETQYF.

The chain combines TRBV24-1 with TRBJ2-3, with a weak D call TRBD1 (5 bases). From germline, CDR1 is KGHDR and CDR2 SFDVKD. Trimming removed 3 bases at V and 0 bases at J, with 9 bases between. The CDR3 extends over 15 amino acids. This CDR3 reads CATSDGAWSTDTQYF. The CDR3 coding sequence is TGTGCCACCAGTGATGGGGCATGGAGCACAGATACGCAGTATTTT.

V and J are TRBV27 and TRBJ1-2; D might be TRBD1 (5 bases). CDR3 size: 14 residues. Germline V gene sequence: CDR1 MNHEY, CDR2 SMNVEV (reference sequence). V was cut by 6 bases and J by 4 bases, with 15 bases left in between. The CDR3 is CASSQGGGGYGYTF. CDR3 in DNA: TGTGCCAGCAGCCAAGGTGGGGGTGGCTATGGCTACACCTTC.

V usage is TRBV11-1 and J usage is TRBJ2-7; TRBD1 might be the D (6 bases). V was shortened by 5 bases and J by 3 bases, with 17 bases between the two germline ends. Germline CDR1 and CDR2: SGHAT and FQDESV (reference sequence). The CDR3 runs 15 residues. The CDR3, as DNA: TGTGCCAGCAGCATGAACCGGGACACAGTCTACGAGCAGTACTTC. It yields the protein CASSMNRDTVYEQYF.

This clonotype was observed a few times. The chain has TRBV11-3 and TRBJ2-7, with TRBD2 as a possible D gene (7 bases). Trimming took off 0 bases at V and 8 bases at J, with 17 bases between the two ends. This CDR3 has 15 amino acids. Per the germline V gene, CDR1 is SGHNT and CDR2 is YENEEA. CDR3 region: CASSLDPIPGGKQYF. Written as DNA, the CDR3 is TGTGCCAGCAGCTTAGATCCCATCCCGGGGGGCAAGCAGTACTTC.

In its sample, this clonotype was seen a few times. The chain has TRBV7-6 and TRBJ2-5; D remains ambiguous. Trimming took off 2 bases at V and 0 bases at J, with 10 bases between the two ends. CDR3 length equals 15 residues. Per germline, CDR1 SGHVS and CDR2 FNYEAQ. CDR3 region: CASSLMSGYQETQYF. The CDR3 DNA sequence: TGTGCCAGCAGCTTAATGTCTGGGTACCAAGAGACCCAGTACTTC.

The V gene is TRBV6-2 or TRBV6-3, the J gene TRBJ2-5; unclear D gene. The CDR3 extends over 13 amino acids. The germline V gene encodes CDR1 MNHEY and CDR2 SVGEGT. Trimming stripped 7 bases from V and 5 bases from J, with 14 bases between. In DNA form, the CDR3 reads TGTGCCAGCACTCCATCGGGCGTTGAGACCCAGTACTTC. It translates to CASTPSGVETQYF.

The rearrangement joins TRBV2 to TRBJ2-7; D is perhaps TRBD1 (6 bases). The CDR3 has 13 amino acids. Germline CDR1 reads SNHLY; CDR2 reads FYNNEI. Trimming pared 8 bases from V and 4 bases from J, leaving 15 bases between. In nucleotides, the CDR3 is TGTGCCAGCGGACGGACAGCACTTTACGAGCAGTACTTC. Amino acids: CASGRTALYEQYF.

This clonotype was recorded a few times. The CDR3 loop reads CSVQVSGGVETQYF. The CDR3 DNA reads as TGCAGCGTGCAAGTTAGCGGGGGGGTTGAGACCCAGTACTTC. This chain joins TRBV29-1 and TRBJ2-5; the match to TRBD2 covers 11 bases. CDR3 length: 14 amino acids. V lost 6 bases, J lost 5 bases, and 8 bases stayed unmatched. Germline V gives CDR1 SQVTM, CDR2 ANQGSEA.

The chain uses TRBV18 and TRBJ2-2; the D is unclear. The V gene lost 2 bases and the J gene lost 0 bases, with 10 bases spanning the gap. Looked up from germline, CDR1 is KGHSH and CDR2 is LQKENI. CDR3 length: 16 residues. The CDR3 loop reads CASSPMRNSNTGELFF. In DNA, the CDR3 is TGTGCCAGCTCACCAATGAGAAATTCGAACACCGGGGAGCTGTTTTTT.

The CDR3 DNA reads as TGTGCCATCAGGGCCTCTTCCTCCTACGAGCAGTACTTC. Residues: CAIRASSSYEQYF. The chain has TRBV10-3 and TRBJ2-7; D not certain. Germline assignment: CDR1 ENHRY and CDR2 SYGVKD. V gave up 6 bases and J gave up 0 bases, with 9 bases separating them. The CDR3 is 13 residues long.

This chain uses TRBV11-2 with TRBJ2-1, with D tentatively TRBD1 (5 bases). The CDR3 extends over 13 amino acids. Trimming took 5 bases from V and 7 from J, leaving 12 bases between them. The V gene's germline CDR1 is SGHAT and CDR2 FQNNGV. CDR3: CASSPTGWNEQFF. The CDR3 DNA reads TGTGCCAGCAGCCCCACAGGATGGAATGAGCAGTTCTTC. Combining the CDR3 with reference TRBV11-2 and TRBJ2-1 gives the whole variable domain EAGVAQSPRYKIIEKRQSVAFWCNPISGHATLYWYQQILGQGPKLLIQFQNNGVVDDSQLPKDRFSAERLKGVDSTLKIQPAKLEDSAVYLCASSPTGWNEQFFGPGTRLTVL.

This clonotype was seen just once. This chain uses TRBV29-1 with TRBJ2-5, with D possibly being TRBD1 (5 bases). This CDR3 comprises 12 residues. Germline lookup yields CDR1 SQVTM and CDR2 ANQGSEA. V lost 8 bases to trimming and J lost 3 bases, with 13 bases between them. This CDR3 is CSSTDSKETQYF. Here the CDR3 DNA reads TGCAGCTCAACCGACAGCAAAGAGACCCAGTACTTC.

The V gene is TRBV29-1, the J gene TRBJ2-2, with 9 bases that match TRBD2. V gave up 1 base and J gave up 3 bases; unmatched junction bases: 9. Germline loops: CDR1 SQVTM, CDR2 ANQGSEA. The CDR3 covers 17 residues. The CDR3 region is CSVEGDSGSRYTGELFF. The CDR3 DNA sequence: TGCAGCGTTGAAGGTGATAGCGGGAGTAGGTACACCGGGGAGCTGTTTTTT.

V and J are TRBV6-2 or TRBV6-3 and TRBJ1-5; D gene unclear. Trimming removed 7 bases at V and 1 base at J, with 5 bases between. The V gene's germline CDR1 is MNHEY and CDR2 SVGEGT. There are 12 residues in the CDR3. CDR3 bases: TGTGCCAGCACCGAGAGCAATCAGCCCCAGCATTTT. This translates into CASTESNQPQHF.

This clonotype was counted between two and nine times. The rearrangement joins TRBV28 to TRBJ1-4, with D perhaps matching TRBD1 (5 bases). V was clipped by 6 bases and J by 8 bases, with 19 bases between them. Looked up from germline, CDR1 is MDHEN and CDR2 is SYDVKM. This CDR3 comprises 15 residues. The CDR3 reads CASSKTGSANEKLFF. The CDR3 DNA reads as TGTGCCAGCAGCAAAACAGGTTCGGCGAACGAAAAACTGTTTTTT.

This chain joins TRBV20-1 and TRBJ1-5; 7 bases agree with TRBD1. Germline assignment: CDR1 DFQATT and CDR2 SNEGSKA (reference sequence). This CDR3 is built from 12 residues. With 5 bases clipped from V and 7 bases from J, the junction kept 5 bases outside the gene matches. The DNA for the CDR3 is TGCAGTGCTTACAGGGGCAGCCAGCCCCAGCATTTT. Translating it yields CSAYRGSQPQHF.

CDR3 sequence reads: CASSPFPREGQYF. CDR3 bases: TGTGCCAGTAGCCCCTTCCCGCGGGAGGGCCAGTACTTC. The chain uses TRBV19 and TRBJ2-5, with 9 nucleotides matching TRBD2. This CDR3 has 13 residues. The trim removed 6 bases at V and 10 bases at J, leaving 9 bases unmatched. Germline CDR1 reads LNHDA; CDR2 reads SQIVND (reference sequence). The whole variable domain, filled in from reference TRBV19 and TRBJ2-5, reads DGGITQSPKYLFRKEGQNVTLSCEQNLNHDAMYWYRQDPGQGLRLIYYSQIVNDFQKGDIAEGYSVSREKKESFPLTVTSAQKNPTAFYLCASSPFPREGQYFGPGTRLLVL.

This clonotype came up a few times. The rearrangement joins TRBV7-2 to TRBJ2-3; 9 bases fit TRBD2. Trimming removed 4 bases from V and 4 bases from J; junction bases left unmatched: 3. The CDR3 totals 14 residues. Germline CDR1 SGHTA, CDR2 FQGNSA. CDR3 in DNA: TGTGCCAGCAGCTATAGCGGGGGCCCAGATACGCAGTATTTT. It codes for CASSYSGGPDTQYF.